Below are 23 T cell receptor beta chains sequenced from a single sample in a study of T-cell memory formation after mild COVID-19. MiXCR, run by TCRdb on the 5' RACE reads, gives a single entry per CDR3 protein. The sample yields 430,000 or so distinct CDR3 sequences, nearly 25% seen once. Sequenced material: PBMCs or a T cell subset sorted from them (not recorded which). Receptors were obtained from an adult woman who had mild COVID-19 (a few samples of this study predate the infection). Cell type and time point are not known.

The chain combines TRBV6-5 with TRBJ1-1, with a possible D match to TRBD1 (5 bases). Germline lookup yields CDR1 MNHEY and CDR2 SVGAGI. V was cut by 6 bases and J by 11 bases, with 22 bases left in between. This CDR3 comprises 14 residues. CDR3 amino acids: CASSRTSGGSAAFF. DNA of the CDR3: TGTGCCAGCAGCCGGACTAGCGGGGGGTCCGCGGCTTTCTTT.

This chain joins TRBV2 and TRBJ1-3; the D is unclear. Germline V lookup: CDR1 SNHLY, CDR2 FYNNEI. The V and J ends lost 6 bases and 2 bases respectively, with 11 bases between them. This CDR3 is built from 14 residues. CDR3 in DNA: TGTGCCAGCAGGGTTCTAGCCACTGGAAACACCATATATTTT. This gives the protein CASRVLATGNTIYF.

J is TRBJ2-2 and V is TRBV24-1, with 11 bases that match TRBD1. The length of the CDR3 is 18 residues. The germline V gene encodes CDR1 KGHDR and CDR2 SFDVKD. The trim removed 2 bases at V and 4 bases at J, leaving 8 bases unmatched. The CDR3 region is CATSDSTGGQGVTGELFF. DNA of the CDR3: TGTGCCACCAGTGATTCAACCGGGGGACAGGGGGTCACCGGGGAGCTGTTTTTT.

This chain connects TRBV20-1 to TRBJ1-2; D is unresolved. CDR1 and CDR2 from the germline V gene are DFQATT and SNEGSKA (reference sequence). The length of the CDR3 is 13 residues. V was trimmed by 6 bases and J by 5 bases, leaving 16 bases between them. The CDR3 bases are TGCAGTGCCTTGGAGAAGTGGGAATATGGCTACACCTTC. Its translation is CSALEKWEYGYTF.

V is TRBV27 and J is TRBJ2-5, with 7 positions matching TRBD1. CDR3 length equals 14 residues. The junction had 8 bases not matched to a gene; V was cut back by 5 bases and J by 5 bases. Germline CDR1 MNHEY, CDR2 SMNVEV (reference sequence). The CDR3 sequence: CASSGTANMETQYF. Here the CDR3 DNA reads TGTGCCAGCAGTGGGACAGCTAACATGGAGACCCAGTACTTC.

This clonotype was counted only a few times. This chain joins TRBV30 and TRBJ2-5, with D perhaps matching TRBD1 or TRBD2 (7 bases each). The germline V gene has CDR1 GTSNPN and CDR2 SVGIG (reference sequence). CDR3 length: 16 amino acids. V gave up 3 bases and J gave up 4 bases, with 21 bases separating them. CDR3 protein: CAWSGLTGPGGETQYF. The CDR3 DNA is TGTGCCTGGAGCGGATTGACAGGGCCGGGAGGAGAGACCCAGTACTTC.

There are a few counts of this clonotype. The chain recombines TRBV12-3 or TRBV12-4 with TRBJ2-3; possible D gene TRBD1, 6 bases. V was trimmed by 8 bases and J by 5 bases, leaving 20 bases between them. CDR3 length equals 15 residues. The CDR3 sequence: CASLRGGPTRDTQYF. The CDR3 DNA follows: TGTGCCAGCTTAAGAGGGGGACCAACTAGAGATACGCAGTATTTT.

The chain recombines TRBV30 with TRBJ2-7; D is unclear. CDR3 length: 12 residues. The V end lost 0 bases, the J end lost 4 bases, and 7 bases lay between the germline ends. From germline, CDR1 is GTSNPN and CDR2 SVGIG (reference sequence). CDR3 amino acids: CAWSVIGYEQYF. For the CDR3, the DNA is TGTGCCTGGAGTGTCATCGGGTACGAGCAGTACTTC.

The rearrangement links TRBV24-1 to TRBJ2-4, with TRBD2 as a possible D gene (6 bases). Between the trimmed V and J ends, which lost 2 bases and 0 bases, there was a span of 7 bases. This CDR3 is built from 15 residues. The germline CDR1 and CDR2 sequences are KGHDR and SFDVKD. Here the CDR3 reads CATSDWRGAKNIQYF. The CDR3 nucleotides are TGTGCCACCAGTGATTGGAGGGGAGCCAAAAACATTCAGTACTTC.

The chain links TRBV18 to TRBJ2-5, with TRBD2 as a possible D gene (6 bases). The CDR3 runs to 14 residues. Germline V gene data show CDR1 as KGHSH and CDR2 as LQKENI. Trimming shortened V by 3 bases and J by 4 bases, and 12 bases separated the two germline ends. CDR3 DNA: TGTGCCAGCTCACCGTTGGGGAGGAGAGAGACCCAGTACTTC. Translated, it gives CASSPLGRRETQYF.

This clonotype was detected a few times. The V and J genes are TRBV10-3 and TRBJ1-5; D is unclear. Per germline, CDR1 ENHRY and CDR2 SYGVKD. The V end was cut by 0 bases, the J end by 0 bases, with 9 bases between. The CDR3 is made up of 16 amino acids. The CDR3 DNA sequence: TGTGCCATCAGTGAGTCTAAGGTAGATAGCAATCAGCCCCAGCATTTT. Its translation: CAISESKVDSNQPQHF.

This clonotype showed up just a few times. The chain uses TRBV4-1 and TRBJ2-3; the D gene is possibly TRBD2 (7 bases). The CDR3 spans 17 residues. Germline CDR1 reads MGHRA; CDR2 reads YSYEKL. Trimming cost V 0 bases and J 3 bases, with 16 bases left between them. The CDR3 spells CASSQDRRGGPTDTQYF. CDR3 coding DNA: TGCGCCAGCAGCCAAGATCGGAGGGGGGGCCCTACAGATACGCAGTATTTT.

The J gene is TRBJ2-1, the V gene TRBV4-3, with 13 bases aligning to TRBD2. Germline CDR1 is LGHNA and CDR2 is YSLEER. This CDR3 comprises 20 residues. Trimming took 1 base from V and 3 from J; bases not matched to a gene: 12. CDR3 region: CASSQVRLAGGGWDYNEQFF. The CDR3 bases are TGCGCCAGCAGCCAAGTGAGACTAGCGGGAGGAGGGTGGGACTACAATGAGCAGTTCTTC.

This clonotype was observed a few times. The rearrangement joins TRBV29-1 to TRBJ2-7; D possibly corresponds to TRBD1 (5 bases). The CDR3 runs to 14 residues. The V and J ends lost 7 bases and 2 bases respectively, with 18 bases between them. The germline CDR1 and CDR2 sequences are SQVTM and ANQGSEA. CDR3 in amino acids: CSAGQGAGTYEQYF. CDR3 DNA: TGCAGCGCTGGTCAAGGAGCAGGGACCTACGAGCAGTACTTC.

The V gene is TRBV6-4, the J gene TRBJ2-2, with D hard to call. Germline V gene lookup returns CDR1 MRHNA and CDR2 SNTAGT. The CDR3 is 13 amino acids. V lost 2 bases to trimming and J lost 6 bases, with 7 bases between them. CDR3 protein: CASSDDPSGELFF. Here the CDR3 DNA reads TGTGCCAGCAGTGACGACCCATCCGGGGAGCTGTTTTTT.

The table lists this clonotype with a count of one. The chain links TRBV3-1 to TRBJ2-4; either TRBD1 or TRBD2 may supply D (5 bases each). Trimming took 2 bases from V and 3 from J, leaving 26 bases between them. CDR1 and CDR2 (germline): LGHDT, YNNKEL (reference sequence). The length of the CDR3 is 20 residues. CDR3 sequence reads: CASSQKPLDRDPWDKNIQYF. The CDR3, as DNA: TGTGCCAGCAGCCAAAAACCACTCGACCGGGACCCCTGGGACAAAAACATTCAGTACTTC.

This clonotype was counted many times. V gene TRBV4-3 combines with J gene TRBJ2-7; 11 positions match TRBD1. The CDR3 is 16 amino acids. Germline V gene sequence: CDR1 LGHNA, CDR2 YSLEER. Trimming took 0 bases from V and 7 from J; bases not matched to a gene: 8. Here the CDR3 DNA reads TGCGCCAGCAGCCAAGATACAGGACAGGGGGCTAAAGAGCAGTACTTC. It yields the protein CASSQDTGQGAKEQYF.

This clonotype has a handful of counts. The V call is TRBV7-9, the J call TRBJ2-2; possibly TRBD1 or TRBD2 for D (5 bases each). The CDR3 extends over 14 amino acids. Germline V CDR1 and CDR2: SEHNR, FQNEAQ (reference sequence). Trimming cost V 5 bases and J 4 bases, with 11 bases left between them. The CDR3 DNA follows: TGTGCCAGCAGCGCCTGGGGGTCCACCGGGGAGCTGTTTTTT. Translation gives CASSAWGSTGELFF.

A few counts support this clonotype. The gene calls are TRBV10-3 and TRBJ2-1, with a tentative D call TRBD2 (5 bases). CDR1 is ENHRY, CDR2 SYGVKD, per germline. The CDR3 is 16 residues long. Trimming took 0 bases from V and 8 from J, leaving 17 bases between them. The CDR3 nucleotides read TGTGCCATCAGTGAGTCCCCTCTGCATCCCGGGGATGAGCAGTTCTTC. It specifies CAISESPLHPGDEQFF.

The rearrangement joins TRBV12-3 or TRBV12-4 to TRBJ2-3, with TRBD2 identical over 8 bases. This CDR3 comprises 16 residues. V lost 7 bases to trimming and J lost 3 bases; unmatched junction nucleotides: 12. The CDR3 DNA reads TGTGCCAGCACGCATCCGGGGGGGGAGGTAACAGATACGCAGTATTTT. This encodes CASTHPGGEVTDTQYF.

This sequence joins TRBV7-2 and TRBJ2-2, with TRBD2 identical over 10 bases. This CDR3 contains 16 residues. The germline V gene encodes CDR1 SGHTA and CDR2 FQGNSA. Trimming took 6 bases from V and 0 from J; bases not matched to a gene: 4. The CDR3 DNA is TGTGCCAGCAGAGTTAGCGGGGGGTCGAACACCGGGGAGCTGTTTTTT. It encodes CASRVSGGSNTGELFF. Filled out from reference TRBV7-2 and TRBJ2-2, the complete variable domain reads GAGVSQSPSNKVTEKGKDVELRCDPISGHTALYWYRQSLGQGLEFLIYFQGNSAPDKSGLPSDRFSAERTGGSVSTLTIQRTQQEDSAVYLCASRVSGGSNTGELFFGEGSRLTVL.

The V and J genes are TRBV29-1 and TRBJ2-5, with D possibly called TRBD1 or TRBD2 (6 bases each). The V and J ends lost 3 bases and 5 bases respectively, with 19 bases between them. The germline V gene encodes CDR1 SQVTM and CDR2 ANQGSEA. The CDR3 contains 15 residues. The CDR3, as DNA: TGCAGCGTTGACTCCCGGGGGCGGATAGGGGAGACCCAGTACTTC. This translates into CSVDSRGRIGETQYF.

The chain carries TRBV24-1 and TRBJ2-1, with TRBD2 matching over 7 bases. V shed 3 bases and J 9 bases; nucleotides not matched to a gene: 10. CDR3 length equals 15 residues. CDR1 is KGHDR, CDR2 SFDVKD, per germline. Here the CDR3 reads CATSDPGLPSGEQFF. CDR3 DNA sequence: TGTGCCACCAGTGATCCGGGACTACCCTCGGGTGAGCAGTTCTTC.